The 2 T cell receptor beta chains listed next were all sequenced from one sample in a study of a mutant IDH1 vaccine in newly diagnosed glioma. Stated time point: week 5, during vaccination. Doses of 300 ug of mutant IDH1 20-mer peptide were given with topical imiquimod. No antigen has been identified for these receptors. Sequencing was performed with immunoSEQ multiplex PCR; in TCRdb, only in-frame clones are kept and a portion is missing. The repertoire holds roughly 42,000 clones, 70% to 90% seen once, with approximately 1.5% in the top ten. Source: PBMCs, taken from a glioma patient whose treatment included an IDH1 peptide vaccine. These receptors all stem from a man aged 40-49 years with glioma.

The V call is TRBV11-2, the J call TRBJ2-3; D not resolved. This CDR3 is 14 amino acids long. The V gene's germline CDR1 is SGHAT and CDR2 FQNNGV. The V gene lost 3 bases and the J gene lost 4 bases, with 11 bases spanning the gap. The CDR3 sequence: CASSFGGGADTQYF. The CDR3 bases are TGTGCCAGCAGCTTTGGCGGTGGGGCAGATACGCAGTATTTT.

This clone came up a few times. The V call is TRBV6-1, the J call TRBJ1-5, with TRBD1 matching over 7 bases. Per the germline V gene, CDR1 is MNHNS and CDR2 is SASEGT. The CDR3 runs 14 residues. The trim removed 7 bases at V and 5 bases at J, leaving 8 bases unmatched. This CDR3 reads CASKNRGGDQPQHF. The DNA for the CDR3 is TGTGCCAGCAAAAACAGGGGCGGTGATCAGCCCCAGCATTTT.